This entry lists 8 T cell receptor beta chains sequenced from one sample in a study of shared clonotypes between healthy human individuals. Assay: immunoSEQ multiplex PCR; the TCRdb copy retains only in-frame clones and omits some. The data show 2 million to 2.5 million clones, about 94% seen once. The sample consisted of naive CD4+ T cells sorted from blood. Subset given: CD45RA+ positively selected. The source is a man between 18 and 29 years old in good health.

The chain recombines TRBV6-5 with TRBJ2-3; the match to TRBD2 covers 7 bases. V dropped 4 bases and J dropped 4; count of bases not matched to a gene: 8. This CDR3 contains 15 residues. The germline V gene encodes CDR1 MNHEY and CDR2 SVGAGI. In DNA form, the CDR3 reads TGTGCCAGCAGTTCTCTAGCGGTCCCCGCAGATACGCAGTATTTT. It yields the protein CASSSLAVPADTQYF.

CDR3 loop: CASSLSGTGVGEQYF. The CDR3, as DNA: TGTGCCAGCAGCTTGTCCGGGACAGGGGTCGGGGAGCAGTACTTC. V gene TRBV11-3 combines with J gene TRBJ2-7; TRBD1 agrees at 10 bases. The ends lost 3 bases at V and 7 bases at J; junction bases unmatched: 9. CDR1 and CDR2 (germline): SGHNT, YENEEA. The length of the CDR3 is 15 residues. Full variable domain (rest looked up from reference TRBV11-3 and TRBJ2-7): EAGVVQSPRYKIIEKKQPVAFWCNPISGHNTLYWYLQNLGQGPELLIRYENEEAVDDSQLPKDRFSAERLKGVDSTLKIQPAELGDSAVYLCASSLSGTGVGEQYFGPGTRLTVT.

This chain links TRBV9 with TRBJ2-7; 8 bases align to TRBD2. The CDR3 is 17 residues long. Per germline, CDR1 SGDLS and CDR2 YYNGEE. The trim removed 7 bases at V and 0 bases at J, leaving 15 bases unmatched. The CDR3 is CASLLDSGRANSYEQYF. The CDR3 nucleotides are TGTGCCAGCCTCCTAGACAGCGGGAGAGCCAACTCCTACGAGCAGTACTTC.

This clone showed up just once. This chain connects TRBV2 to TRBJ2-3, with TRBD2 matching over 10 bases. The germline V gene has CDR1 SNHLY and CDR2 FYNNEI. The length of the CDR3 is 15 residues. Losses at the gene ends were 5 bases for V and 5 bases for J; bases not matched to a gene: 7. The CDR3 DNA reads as TGTGCCAGCAGTTGGAGCGGGGGGGCCGAAGATACGCAGTATTTT. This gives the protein CASSWSGGAEDTQYF. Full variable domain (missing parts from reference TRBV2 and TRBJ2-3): EPEVTQTPSHQVTQMGQEVILRCVPISNHLYFYWYRQILGQKVEFLVSFYNNEISEKSEIFDDQFSVERPDGSNFTLKIRSTKLEDSAMYFCASSWSGGAEDTQYFGPGTRLTVL.

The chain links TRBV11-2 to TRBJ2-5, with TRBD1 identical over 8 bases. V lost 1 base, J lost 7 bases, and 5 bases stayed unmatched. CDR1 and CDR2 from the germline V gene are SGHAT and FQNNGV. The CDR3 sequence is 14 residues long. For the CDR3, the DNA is TGTGCCAGCAGCTTAGGGACAGGGTTGGGGACCCAGTACTTC. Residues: CASSLGTGLGTQYF.

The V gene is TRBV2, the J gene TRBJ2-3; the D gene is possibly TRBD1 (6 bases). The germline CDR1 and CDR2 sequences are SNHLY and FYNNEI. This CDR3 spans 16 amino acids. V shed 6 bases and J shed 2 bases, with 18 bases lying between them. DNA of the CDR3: TGTGCCAGCAGGAAAGGGGTCACAGGGAACACAGATACGCAGTATTTT. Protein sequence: CASRKGVTGNTDTQYF.

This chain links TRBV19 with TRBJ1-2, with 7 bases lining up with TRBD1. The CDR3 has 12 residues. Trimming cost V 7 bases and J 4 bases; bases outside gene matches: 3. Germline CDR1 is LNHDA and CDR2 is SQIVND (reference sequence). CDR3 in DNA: TGTGCCAGTACTCGGGACAGCTATGGCTACACCTTC. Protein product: CASTRDSYGYTF.

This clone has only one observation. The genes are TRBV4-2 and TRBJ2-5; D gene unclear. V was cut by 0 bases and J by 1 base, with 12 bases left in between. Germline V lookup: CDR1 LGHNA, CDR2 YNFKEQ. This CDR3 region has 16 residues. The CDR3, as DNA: TGTGCCAGCAGCCAAGAAAAGGTGGCGGCCCAAGAGACCCAGTACTTC. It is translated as CASSQEKVAAQETQYF.